This T cell receptor beta chain comes out of a study of blood T cell repertoires in COVID-19. About the research overall: There were acute and convalescent COVID-19 samples, and they came from the United States, Italy and Spain.

Profiled with immunoSEQ multiplex PCR; TCRdb holds only in-frame clones, not every one. The table shows 100,000 to 150,000 clones, with approximately 83% occurring only once. This clone was counted only a few times. This CDR3 has 16 amino acids. V lost 9 bases to trimming and J lost 0 bases, with 17 bases between them. The germline CDR1 and CDR2 sequences are LNHDA and SQIVND (reference sequence). The clonotype comes from a man in his fifties or sixties with acute or convalescent COVID-19. The rearrangement uses TRBV19 and TRBJ1-4; a weak D match, TRBD1 (6 bases). Sample: peripheral blood. The CDR3 nucleotides read TGTGCCAGAGAGGAGGCTGAGGGGGCAACTAATGAAAAACTGTTTTTT. Its translation is CAREEAEGATNEKLFF.